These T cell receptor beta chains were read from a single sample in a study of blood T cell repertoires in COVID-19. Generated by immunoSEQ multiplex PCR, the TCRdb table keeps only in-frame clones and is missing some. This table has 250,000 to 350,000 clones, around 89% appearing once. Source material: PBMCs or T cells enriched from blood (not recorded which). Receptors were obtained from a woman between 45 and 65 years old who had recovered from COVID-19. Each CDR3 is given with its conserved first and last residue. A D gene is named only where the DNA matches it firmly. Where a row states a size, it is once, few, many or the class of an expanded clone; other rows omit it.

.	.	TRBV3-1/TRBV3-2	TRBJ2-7	TGTGCCAGCAGCCTTAGTGGGGAGTACGAGCAGTACTTC	CASSLSGEYEQYF
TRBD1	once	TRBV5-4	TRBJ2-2	TGTGCCAGCAGCTGGAGGGACAGGGGGTACACCGGGGAGCTGTTTTTT	CASSWRDRGYTGELFF
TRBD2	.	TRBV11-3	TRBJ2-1	TGTGCCAGCAGCTTAGAAGCGGGAAATGAGCAGTTCTTC	CASSLEAGNEQFF
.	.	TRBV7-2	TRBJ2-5	TGTGCCAGCAGCTTAGTTGGGGCGACCCAGTACTTC	CASSLVGATQYF
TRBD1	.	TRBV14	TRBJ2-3	TGTGCCAGCAGCCGCGACAGGGGGCTAATACGCGTGGATACGCAGTATTTT	CASSRDRGLIRVDTQYF
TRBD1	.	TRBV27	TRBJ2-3	TGTGCCAGCAGATTGGACAGGGGGCTAGGAGATACGCAGTATTTT	CASRLDRGLGDTQYF
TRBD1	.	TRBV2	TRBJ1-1	TGTGCCAGCGCTCCCCTGGGGACAGGGGCGAACACTGAAGCTTTCTTT	CASAPLGTGANTEAFF
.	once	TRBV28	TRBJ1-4	TGTGCCAGCAGTTTGAACGCGGGGGCTCGAGCTAATGAAAAACTGTTTTTT	CASSLNAGARANEKLFF
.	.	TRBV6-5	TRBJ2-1	TGTGCCAGCAGGATACTAGACGGCTCCTACAATGAGCAGTTCTTC	CASRILDGSYNEQFF
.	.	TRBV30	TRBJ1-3	TGTGCCTGGACCGCTGGAAACACCATATATTTT	CAWTAGNTIYF
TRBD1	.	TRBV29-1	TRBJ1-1	TGCAGCGGTGGGGACAGGAGAATGGCTGAAGCTTTCTTT	CSGGDRRMAEAFF
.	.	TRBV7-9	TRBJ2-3	TGTGCCAGCAGCTTAGGGGCGGAGGGTTTAACAGATACGCAGTATTTT	CASSLGAEGLTDTQYF
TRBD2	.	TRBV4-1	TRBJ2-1	TGCGCCAGCAGCCACACTAGCGGGAGATGGAATGAGCAGTTCTTC	CASSHTSGRWNEQFF
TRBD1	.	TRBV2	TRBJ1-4	TGTGCCAGCAGTCTTCCCGGGACAGTTGAAAAACTGTTTTTT	CASSLPGTVEKLFF
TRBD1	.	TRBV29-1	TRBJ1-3	TGCAGCGTAGGACAGGGATCTGGAAACACCATATATTTT	CSVGQGSGNTIYF
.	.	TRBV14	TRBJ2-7	TGTGCCAGCAGCCACAGGCTCTACGAGCAGTACTTC	CASSHRLYEQYF
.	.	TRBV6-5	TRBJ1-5	TGTGCCAGCAAAGTTACACTAGGACTCCATCAGCCCCAGCATTTT	CASKVTLGLHQPQHF
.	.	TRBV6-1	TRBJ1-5	TGTGCCAGCAGTGAAAGCATATACAATCAGCCCCAGCATTTT	CASSESIYNQPQHF
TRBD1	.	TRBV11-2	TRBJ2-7	TGTGCCAGCAGCTTAATCTCGCAGGGGGCCGCCGAGCAGTACTTC	CASSLISQGAAEQYF
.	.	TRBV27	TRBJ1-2	TGTGCCAGCAGTTTCGGGAGCCGCTTCTTCTTGGACTACACCTTC	CASSFGSRFFLDYTF
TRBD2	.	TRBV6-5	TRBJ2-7	TGTGCCAGCAGAGGGACTAACTTGGCCTACGAGCAGTACTTC	CASRGTNLAYEQYF
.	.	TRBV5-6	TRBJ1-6	TGTGCCAGCAGCCAAACAGCAGGCCATTCACCCCTCCACTTT	CASSQTAGHSPLHF
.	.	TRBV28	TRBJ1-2	TGTGCCAGCAGTTTGGAGACAGCCTACGGCTATGGCTACACCTTC	CASSLETAYGYGYTF